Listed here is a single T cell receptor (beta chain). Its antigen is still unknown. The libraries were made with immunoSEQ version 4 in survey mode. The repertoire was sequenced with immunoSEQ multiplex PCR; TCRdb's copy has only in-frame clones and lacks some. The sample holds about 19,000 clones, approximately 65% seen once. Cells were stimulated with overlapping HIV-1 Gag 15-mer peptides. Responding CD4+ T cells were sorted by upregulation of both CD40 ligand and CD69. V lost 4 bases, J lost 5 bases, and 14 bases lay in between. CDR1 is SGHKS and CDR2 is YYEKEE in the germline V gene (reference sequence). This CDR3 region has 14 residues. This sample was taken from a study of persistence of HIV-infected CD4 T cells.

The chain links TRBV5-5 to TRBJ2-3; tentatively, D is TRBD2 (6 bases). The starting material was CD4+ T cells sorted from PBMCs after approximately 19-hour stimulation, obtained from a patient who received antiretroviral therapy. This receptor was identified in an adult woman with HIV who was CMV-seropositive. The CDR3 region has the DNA TGTGCCAGCAGCGGGTGGGGGGTGCAAGATACGCAGTATTTT. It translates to CASSGWGVQDTQYF.